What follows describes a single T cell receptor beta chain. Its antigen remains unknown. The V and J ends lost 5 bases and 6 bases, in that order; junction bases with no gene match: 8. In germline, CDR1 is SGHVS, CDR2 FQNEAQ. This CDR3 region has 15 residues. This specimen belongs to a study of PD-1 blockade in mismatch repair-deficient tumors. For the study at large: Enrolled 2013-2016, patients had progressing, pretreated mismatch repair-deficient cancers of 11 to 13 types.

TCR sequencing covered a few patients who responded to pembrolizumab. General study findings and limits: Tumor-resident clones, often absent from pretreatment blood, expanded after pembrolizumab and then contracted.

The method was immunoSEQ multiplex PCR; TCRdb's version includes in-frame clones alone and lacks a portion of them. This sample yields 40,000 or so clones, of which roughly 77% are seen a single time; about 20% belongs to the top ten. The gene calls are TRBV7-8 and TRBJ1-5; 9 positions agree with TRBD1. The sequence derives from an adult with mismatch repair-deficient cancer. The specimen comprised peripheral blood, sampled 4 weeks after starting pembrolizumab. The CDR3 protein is CASSPGTGTFQPQHF. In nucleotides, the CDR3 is TGTGCCAGCAGCCCCGGGACAGGGACTTTTCAGCCCCAGCATTTT.